This T cell receptor (beta chain) was recorded in a study of radiation and T cells in renal cell carcinoma. Study information: Nephrectomy followed 15 Gy stereotactic body radiation by 4 weeks.

Using immunoSEQ multiplex PCR, the repertoire was profiled, and TCRdb retains in-frame clones only, with some absent. This sample has tens of thousands of clones; just under 80% occur once, and the top ten carry approximately 7%. The germline CDR1 and CDR2 sequences are LNHDA and SQIVND (reference sequence). The CDR3 length is 14 residues. V was clipped by 4 bases and J by 6 bases, with 13 bases between them. Specified time point: baseline pretreatment blood. The treatment: 15 Gy SBRT to primary tumor, nephrectomy 4 weeks later. This specimen was blood, taken from a patient whose treatment included radiotherapy and nephrectomy. The chain links TRBV19 to TRBJ2-1; D remains ambiguous. This clonotype was sampled from a man aged 55-75 years with renal cell carcinoma. The CDR3 DNA reads TGTGCCAGTAGTACCCCTGGGCTTCTCAATGAGCAGTTCTTC. It codes for CASSTPGLLNEQFF.